The T cell receptor (beta chain) under discussion was sequenced for a study of blood T cell repertoires in COVID-19. About the research overall: COVID-19 samples collected from the United States, Italy and Spain covered acute and convalescent phases. In each case, the material was cDNA or gDNA derived from T cells, B-cell-depleted T cells, or PBMCs.

Between the trimmed V and J ends, which lost 1 base and 4 bases, there was a span of 7 bases. The CDR3 extends over 13 amino acids. Original analysis: Nucleated cell counts were estimated from reference gene primer amplification. Sequencing was performed with immunoSEQ multiplex PCR; in TCRdb, only in-frame clones are kept and a portion is missing. V, J and clone size are those of that table, while D and trimming were read from the DNA. Here the sample spans roughly 110,000 clones, about 70% being singletons. This rearrangement joins TRBV12-3 or TRBV12-4 to TRBJ1-2; no clear D gene. The receptor was isolated from a human donor with acute or convalescent COVID-19. The donor label of this sample is uncertain. Sequencing was done on a sample of peripheral blood. The CDR3 region has the DNA TGTGCCAGCAGTTTAGGGCCGGGCTATGGCTACACCTTC. Amino acids: CASSLGPGYGYTF.